This paragraph covers one T cell receptor (beta chain) sequence. Its antigen is undetermined. Sequencing used cDNA as its template, made by extracting RNA and reverse transcribing it. The table came from immunoSEQ multiplex PCR; TCRdb's copy has only in-frame clones and leaves some out. This sample has some 110,000 clones; 35% to 40% occur once, and the top ten carry 3% to 3.5%. The ends were cut back, 4 bases at V and 5 bases at J, with 8 bases in the middle. Germline assignment: CDR1 SGHTA and CDR2 FQGNSA. The CDR3 totals 12 residues. The data are from a study of CD8+ T cells in alopecia areata. Findings of the study overall: Scalp repertoires also include resident alphabeta T cells from normal skin.

The chain links TRBV7-2 to TRBJ2-5, with D unresolved. This clonotype was sampled from a human donor with alopecia areata. The sample was CD4+ T cells sorted from blood. The CDR3 DNA reads as TGTGCCAGCAGCTCCGCCTTGGAGACCCAGTACTTC. It encodes CASSSALETQYF.